A single sample is the source of the 28 T cell receptor beta chains below, sequenced in a study of CD8+ T cells in alopecia areata. The treatment was: oral pan-JAK inhibitor, 5-10 mg twice daily. Extracted RNA was reverse transcribed, and the resulting cDNA served as sequencing template. Libraries were prepared by immunoSEQ multiplex PCR; TCRdb keeps only in-frame clonotypes and omits some of them. Here the sample spans 110,000 to 150,000 clones, around 50% being singletons. Specimen: CD8+ T cells sorted from blood, collected at week 4, from a patient treated with tofacitinib. These receptors all stem from a human donor with alopecia areata.

This clone was observed at least ten times. The V and J genes are TRBV9 and TRBJ1-3; 9 bases line up with TRBD1. CDR1 and CDR2 from the germline V gene are SGDLS and YYNGEE. V lost 4 bases to trimming and J lost 5 bases; unmatched junction nucleotides: 4. CDR3 length: 14 residues. DNA for the CDR3: TGTGCCAGCAGCCAAACAGGGGGCAGAAACACCATATATTTT. Its protein product is CASSQTGGRNTIYF.

The chain carries TRBV5-4 and TRBJ2-2; perhaps TRBD1 as D (5 bases). Germline V gene data show CDR1 as SGHNT and CDR2 as YYREEE (reference sequence). This CDR3 spans 15 amino acids. V was clipped by 0 bases and J by 0 bases, with 6 bases between them. CDR3 region: CASSLAGTNTGELFF. CDR3 DNA: TGTGCCAGCAGCTTGGCAGGGACGAACACCGGGGAGCTGTTTTTT.

This sequence joins TRBV9 and TRBJ1-1; 7 nucleotides agree with TRBD1. This CDR3 comprises 14 residues. Germline trimming cut 0 bases from V and 5 bases from J; bases unmatched to any gene: 4. From germline, CDR1 is SGDLS and CDR2 YYNGEE. The CDR3 loop is CASSVEGRGTEAFF. CDR3 bases: TGTGCCAGCAGCGTAGAGGGCAGGGGGACTGAAGCTTTCTTT.

This clone was seen a few times. J is TRBJ2-2 and V is TRBV29-1; 7 bases match TRBD1. V was clipped by 7 bases and J by 4 bases; unmatched bases: 6. This CDR3 region has 13 residues. Germline assignment: CDR1 SQVTM and CDR2 ANQGSEA. The chain's CDR3 is CSGFAGGTGELFF. Here the CDR3 DNA reads TGCAGCGGGTTTGCAGGGGGCACCGGGGAGCTGTTTTTT.

V is TRBV7-9 and J is TRBJ2-3; D uncertain. The CDR3 extends over 14 amino acids. V was pared by 10 bases and J by 4 bases, with 18 bases between. CDR1 and CDR2 from the germline V gene are SEHNR and FQNEAQ (reference sequence). CDR3 sequence (DNA): TGTGCCACCAATCTCCCGGGCGTACCAGATACGCAGTATTTT. Translation gives CATNLPGVPDTQYF.

The chain has TRBV30 and TRBJ2-6, with D maybe TRBD1 (6 bases). With 4 bases removed from V and 2 bases from J, the gap between germline ends came to 9 bases. The CDR3 has 14 amino acids. Germline V gene data show CDR1 as GTSNPN and CDR2 as SVGIG (reference sequence). The CDR3, as DNA: TGTGCCTGGACGGCAGGGGCTGGGGCCAACGTCCTGACTTTC. It encodes CAWTAGAGANVLTF.

V gene TRBV29-1 combines with J gene TRBJ1-1, with D uncertain. Germline V gene sequence: CDR1 SQVTM, CDR2 ANQGSEA. CDR3 length: 9 amino acids. The V gene lost 5 bases and the J gene lost 4 bases, with 2 bases spanning the gap. The CDR3 sequence: CSVSTEAFF. DNA for the CDR3: TGCAGCGTTTCCACTGAAGCTTTCTTT.

This clone was counted ten times or more. The chain combines TRBV27 with TRBJ2-1; TRBD2 agrees at 9 bases. CDR3 length: 16 amino acids. After removal of 3 bases from V and 9 bases from J, the junction contained 12 bases not matched to a gene. Germline CDR1 is MNHEY and CDR2 is SMNVEV (reference sequence). CDR3 sequence (DNA): TGTGCCAGCAGTTTCACGTGGGCTAGCGGGGCTGGTGAGCAGTTCTTC. Translating it yields CASSFTWASGAGEQFF.

The rearrangement links TRBV6-6 to TRBJ2-1; the match to TRBD1 covers 8 bases. After removal of 7 bases from V and 7 bases from J, the junction contained 6 bases not matched to a gene. Germline V gene sequence: CDR1 MNHNY, CDR2 SVGAGI (reference sequence). CDR3 size: 13 residues. The CDR3 spells CASTPDRANEQFF. As DNA, the CDR3 is TGTGCCAGCACCCCGGACAGGGCGAATGAGCAGTTCTTC.

The sample holds one count of this clone. The chain has TRBV6-5 and TRBJ1-2, with TRBD1 matching 8 bases. The J segment lost 4 bases and the V segment lost 5 bases, leaving 6 bases of the junction unmatched. The CDR3 spans 14 residues. Germline-derived CDR1 and CDR2 are MNHEY and SVGAGI. This chain's CDR3 is CASSTGQGLYGYTF. CDR3 nucleotides: TGTGCCAGCAGTACCGGACAGGGACTCTATGGCTACACCTTC.

The V gene is TRBV10-3, the J gene TRBJ2-7; TRBD1 matches at 8 bases. Germline CDR1 and CDR2: ENHRY and SYGVKD. The CDR3 is 13 residues long. Trimming cost V 8 bases and J 5 bases; bases outside gene matches: 8. Written as DNA, the CDR3 is TGTGCCATCGGGGACAGGCCGATCGACGAGCAGTACTTC. It translates to CAIGDRPIDEQYF.

The sample holds a few counts of this clone. The chain carries TRBV29-1 and TRBJ1-1; D is unresolved. Germline V gives CDR1 SQVTM, CDR2 ANQGSEA. CDR3 length: 11 amino acids. Trimming left V 8 bases short and J 7 bases short, with 14 bases between. The CDR3 nucleotides are TGCAGCACCGGTGGTAACGGTGAAGCTTTCTTT. Translating gives CSTGGNGEAFF.

This chain connects TRBV13 to TRBJ2-7, with D perhaps matching TRBD2 (5 bases). The CDR3 is made up of 14 amino acids. Trimming removed 5 bases at V and 4 bases at J, with 15 bases between. Looked up from germline, CDR1 is PRHDT and CDR2 is FYEKMQ (reference sequence). The CDR3 loop is CASSPFGGQYEQYF. In DNA, the CDR3 is TGTGCCAGCAGCCCCTTTGGCGGGCAGTACGAGCAGTACTTC.

The chain uses TRBV10-3 and TRBJ2-5, with 7 bases matching TRBD2. CDR3 length equals 12 residues. Germline V CDR1 and CDR2: ENHRY, SYGVKD. V gave up 8 bases and J gave up 5 bases; unmatched junction bases: 5. CDR3 loop: CAIGEGGETQYF. The CDR3 DNA reads TGTGCCATCGGGGAGGGAGGGGAGACCCAGTACTTC.

The chain is built from TRBV19 and TRBJ1-5; D is ambiguous. Germline V lookup: CDR1 LNHDA, CDR2 SQIVND (reference sequence). This CDR3 is 17 amino acids long. With 0 bases removed from V and 0 bases from J, the gap between germline ends came to 12 bases. CDR3 bases: TGTGCCAGTAGTATAGATCCGTACGGGGTTAGCAATCAGCCCCAGCATTTT. It translates to CASSIDPYGVSNQPQHF.

This rearrangement joins TRBV7-8 to TRBJ2-1; perhaps TRBD2 as D (7 bases). Germline V CDR1 and CDR2: SGHVS, FQNEAQ. This CDR3 has 14 residues. Between the trimmed V and J ends, which lost 0 bases and 7 bases, there was a span of 10 bases. The CDR3 nucleotides are TGTGCCAGCAGCTTAGCGGGGGGGCGAAATGAGCAGTTCTTC. As protein: CASSLAGGRNEQFF.

With regard to this clone: The same CDR3 is also encoded by other DNA sequences in this sample. The V gene is TRBV6-4, the J gene TRBJ2-3, with D perhaps TRBD1 (6 bases). V was clipped by 5 bases and J by 1 base, with 7 bases between them. The CDR3 length is 13 residues. Germline CDR1 and CDR2: MRHNA and SNTAGT. CDR3 loop: CASSRTGTDTQYF. The CDR3 DNA sequence: TGTGCCAGCAGTAGGACAGGCACAGATACGCAGTATTTT.

The table lists this clone with a few counts. This sequence joins TRBV25-1 and TRBJ2-3; tentative D call: TRBD2 (6 bases). Germline V gene sequence: CDR1 MGHDK, CDR2 SYGVNS. The V end was cut by 10 bases, the J end by 3 bases, with 14 bases between. CDR3 length: 13 residues. The CDR3: CATTGDRTDTQYF. The CDR3 DNA follows: TGTGCCACCACGGGAGACAGAACAGATACGCAGTATTTT.

This chain uses TRBV7-2 with TRBJ1-1; D gene ambiguous. The CDR3 has 14 amino acids. In germline, CDR1 is SGHTA, CDR2 FQGNSA. V was pared by 5 bases and J by 5 bases, with 15 bases between. The CDR3 bases are TGTGCCAGCAGCCTGGGGATATTGGGGACTGAAGCTTTCTTT. It translates to CASSLGILGTEAFF.

The chain uses TRBV30 and TRBJ1-6, with 7 bases matching TRBD1. Germline CDR1 GTSNPN, CDR2 SVGIG (reference sequence). CDR3 length: 15 amino acids. The trim removed 2 bases at V and 6 bases at J, leaving 7 bases unmatched. CDR3 coding DNA: TGTGCCTGGAGTATCAAACAGGGGCGTAATTCACCCCTCCACTTT. This encodes CAWSIKQGRNSPLHF.

The chain joins TRBV14 to TRBJ1-2; TRBD1 matches 7 bases. Germline V gene data show CDR1 as SGHDN and CDR2 as FVKESK. Trimming removed 4 bases from V and 6 bases from J; junction bases left unmatched: 5. The CDR3 consists of 13 residues. The CDR3 bases are TGTGCCAGCAGCCTGGGGACAGTAAATGGCTACACCTTC. It yields the protein CASSLGTVNGYTF.

There are a few counts of this clone. The chain has TRBV5-1 and TRBJ2-1; 9 bases agree with TRBD1. The germline gives CDR1 SGHRS, CDR2 YFSETQ. The CDR3 covers 16 residues. Germline trimming cut 4 bases from V and 2 bases from J; bases unmatched to any gene: 7. The CDR3, as DNA: TGCGCCAGCAGCCTTACAACAGGGGGCGCCTACAATGAGCAGTTCTTC. Translating it yields CASSLTTGGAYNEQFF.

CDR3 coding DNA: TGTGCCAGCAGCTCCCCGACAGGGGGACCCTATGGCTACACCTTC. As protein: CASSSPTGGPYGYTF. This rearrangement joins TRBV13 to TRBJ1-2, with TRBD1 matching over 9 bases. V trimming: 4 bases; J trimming: 4 bases; junction bases outside the gene matches: 7. CDR3 size: 15 residues. CDR1 and CDR2 (germline): PRHDT, FYEKMQ (reference sequence).

The rearrangement uses TRBV27 and TRBJ1-2; the match to TRBD1 covers 7 bases. Losses at the gene ends were 6 bases for V and 3 bases for J; bases not matched to a gene: 10. This CDR3 spans 15 amino acids. From germline, CDR1 is MNHEY and CDR2 SMNVEV (reference sequence). Written as DNA, the CDR3 is TGTGCCAGCAGCCACGGGAGGGGGCATCACTATGGCTACACCTTC. Translated, it gives CASSHGRGHHYGYTF.

The V call is TRBV30, the J call TRBJ2-7; 9 bases fit TRBD1. CDR1 and CDR2 (germline): GTSNPN, SVGIG (reference sequence). J was trimmed by 2 bases and V by 2 bases; bases with no gene match: 4. This CDR3 comprises 14 residues. CDR3 loop: CAWSPQGATYEQYF. In DNA form, the CDR3 reads TGTGCCTGGAGTCCACAGGGGGCGACCTACGAGCAGTACTTC.

The V and J genes are TRBV19 and TRBJ1-1; D remains ambiguous. The CDR3 has 12 residues. Germline-derived CDR1 and CDR2 are LNHDA and SQIVND (reference sequence). Trimming stripped 9 bases from V and 1 base from J, with 9 bases between. CDR3: CASRSWNTEAFF. Written as DNA, the CDR3 is TGTGCCAGCCGGTCCTGGAACACTGAAGCTTTCTTT.

The J gene is TRBJ2-6, the V gene TRBV4-1; D call uncertain. Germline V gives CDR1 MGHRA, CDR2 YSYEKL. The length of the CDR3 is 19 residues. Trimming took off 0 bases at V and 4 bases at J, with 19 bases between the two ends. The CDR3 DNA is TGCGCCAGCAGCCAAGATAGTGGGGTAAGACGGCCAGGGGCCAACGTCCTGACTTTC. Translated: CASSQDSGVRRPGANVLTF.

The gene calls are TRBV30 and TRBJ2-7, with D uncertain. The V gene lost 2 bases and the J gene lost 5 bases, with 13 bases spanning the gap. The CDR3 consists of 13 residues. In germline, CDR1 is GTSNPN, CDR2 SVGIG (reference sequence). As DNA, the CDR3 is TGTGCCTGGAGTCAGCCGGGTTGGGACGAGCAGTACTTC. Its protein product is CAWSQPGWDEQYF.